The 21 T cell receptor beta chains reported below all come from one sample, sequenced in a study of blood T cell repertoires in COVID-19 (dated by TCRdb to the early 2020s). The library was produced with the immunoSEQ multiplex PCR assay. TCRdb re-hosts the immuneACCESS table, in-frame sequences only. Its copies lack some clones; in the studies checked, an unresolved V gene accounts for under half of them, and the cause for the rest is not known. For this sample the table gives 200,000 to 300,000 clones, of which approximately 84% were detected only once. Jointly, the top ten make up about 3.3% of the sample. Material: PBMCs or T cells enriched from blood (not recorded which). The receptors stem from a woman aged 35 to 49 with acute COVID-19.

In regard to this clone: One end of the junction fails to match germline, which may point to a read error. The chain uses TRBV3-1 (or the pseudogene TRBV3-2) and TRBJ2-3; 8 bases are shared with TRBD2. CDR1 LGHDT and CDR2 YNNKEL come from the germline V gene (reference sequence). The CDR3 is 15 amino acids. CDR3 sequence (DNA): TGTGCCAGCAGACAAGCGGGAGTGGGCACAGATACGCAGTATTTT. Protein: CASRQAGVGTDTQYF.

This rearrangement joins TRBV3-1 (or the pseudogene TRBV3-2) to TRBJ1-6, with D possibly matching TRBD1 (6 bases). CDR1 is LGHDT and CDR2 is YNNKEL in the germline V gene (reference sequence). The V gene lost 8 bases and the J gene lost 7 bases, with 9 bases spanning the gap. The CDR3 is 12 residues long. The DNA for the CDR3 is TGTGCCAGCCGGACAGTGAATTCACCCCTCCACTTT. Translation: CASRTVNSPLHF.

The chain links TRBV7-8 to TRBJ2-7, with TRBD1 as a possible D gene (5 bases). Trimming stripped 4 bases from V and 4 bases from J, with 14 bases between. The CDR3 totals 14 residues. The germline CDR1 and CDR2 sequences are SGHVS and FQNEAQ. CDR3 sequence reads: CASSSDRELYEQYF. CDR3 coding DNA: TGTGCCAGCAGCTCCGACAGAGAGTTATACGAGCAGTACTTC.

The gene calls are TRBV7-9 and TRBJ2-7, with 10 bases lining up with TRBD1. The CDR3 length is 16 residues. J lost 6 bases, V lost 3 bases, and 11 bases had no gene match. Germline CDR1 is SEHNR and CDR2 is FQNEAQ (reference sequence). The CDR3 sequence is CASSLDSGQGRSEQYF. CDR3 sequence (DNA): TGTGCCAGCAGCTTGGACTCGGGACAGGGGCGGTCCGAGCAGTACTTC.

The chain has TRBV9 and TRBJ2-5; 7 bases align to TRBD2. Trimming removed 3 bases from V and 0 bases from J; junction bases left unmatched: 2. The CDR3 is made up of 14 amino acids. CDR1 SGDLS and CDR2 YYNGEE come from the germline V gene. CDR3 region: CASSAGTNQETQYF. The CDR3 bases are TGTGCCAGCAGCGCCGGGACTAACCAAGAGACCCAGTACTTC.

The chain uses TRBV19 and TRBJ1-5; the D is unclear. Germline CDR1 LNHDA, CDR2 SQIVND (reference sequence). Trimming pared 2 bases from V and 2 bases from J, leaving 7 bases between. The CDR3 extends over 14 amino acids. Here the CDR3 reads CASSIKEGNQPQHF. For the CDR3, the DNA is TGTGCCAGTAGTATAAAGGAGGGCAATCAGCCCCAGCATTTT.

With respect to this clone: This CDR3 is also generated by other DNA sequences in the sample. The rearrangement links TRBV29-1 to TRBJ2-7, with 10 nucleotides matching TRBD1. This CDR3 is 13 amino acids long. With 4 bases clipped from V and 2 bases from J, the junction kept 2 bases outside the gene matches. Germline CDR1 is SQVTM and CDR2 is ANQGSEA. This CDR3 is CSVGGQGAYEQYF. The CDR3 DNA sequence: TGCAGCGTTGGTGGACAGGGGGCCTACGAGCAGTACTTC.

The chain joins TRBV6-6 to TRBJ1-2, with D tentatively TRBD1 (6 bases). CDR1 is MNHNY, CDR2 SVGAGI, per germline (reference sequence). The V end was cut by 2 bases, the J end by 4 bases, with 14 bases between. The CDR3 consists of 15 residues. The CDR3 nucleotides are TGTGCCAGCAGTTACGGGGAGGGGGAGGGCTATGGCTACACCTTC. Translated: CASSYGEGEGYGYTF.

This rearrangement joins TRBV30 to TRBJ2-2, with TRBD2 matching over 12 bases. V lost 1 base and J lost 7; bases outside the gene matches: 4. This CDR3 has 15 amino acids. In germline, CDR1 is GTSNPN, CDR2 SVGIG (reference sequence). The CDR3 nucleotides read TGTGCCTGGAGTGGACTAGCGGGAGTTCGCGGGGAGCTGTTTTTT. Amino acid sequence: CAWSGLAGVRGELFF.

The V and J genes are TRBV6-1 and TRBJ2-1; 9 nucleotides match TRBD2. J was trimmed by 5 bases and V by 1 base; bases with no gene match: 3. Per germline, CDR1 MNHNS and CDR2 SASEGT. This CDR3 is built from 15 residues. The CDR3 region has the DNA TGTGCCAGCAGTGAAGTAGCGGGAGATAACAATGAGCAGTTCTTC. The encoded protein is CASSEVAGDNNEQFF.

This chain links TRBV19 with TRBJ1-1; maybe TRBD1 (6 bases). Germline lookup yields CDR1 LNHDA and CDR2 SQIVND (reference sequence). Trimming shortened V by 5 bases and J by 7 bases, and 11 bases separated the two germline ends. This CDR3 spans 12 amino acids. As DNA, the CDR3 is TGTGCCAGTAGTTATCAGGGGAGTGAAGCTTTCTTT. Protein: CASSYQGSEAFF. The full variable domain, completed using reference TRBV19 and TRBJ1-1, is DGGITQSPKYLFRKEGQNVTLSCEQNLNHDAMYWYRQDPGQGLRLIYYSQIVNDFQKGDIAEGYSVSREKKESFPLTVTSAQKNPTAFYLCASSYQGSEAFFGQGTRLTVV.

The V gene is TRBV7-6, the J gene TRBJ2-1; D is perhaps TRBD1 (5 bases). The germline V and J ends were trimmed by 1 base and 11 bases, with 12 bases remaining between them. CDR1 is SGHVS, CDR2 FNYEAQ, per germline. The CDR3 contains 13 residues. CDR3 protein: CASSLDGDSQQFF. The CDR3 DNA reads as TGTGCCAGCAGCTTAGATGGTGACAGTCAGCAGTTCTTC.

The chain recombines TRBV24-1 with TRBJ1-2; D unresolved. The CDR3 runs 12 residues. Germline loops: CDR1 KGHDR, CDR2 SFDVKD. V was trimmed by 5 bases and J by 5 bases, leaving 8 bases between them. CDR3 DNA: TGTGCCACCAGTGGGGAGACGTATGGCTACACCTTC. Encoded protein: CATSGETYGYTF.

The chain links TRBV6-5 to TRBJ1-2; TRBD1 matches 8 bases. V trimming: 6 bases; J trimming: 8 bases; junction bases outside the gene matches: 11. The CDR3 length is 14 residues. Germline CDR1 and CDR2: MNHEY and SVGAGI. The CDR3 DNA sequence: TGTGCCAGCAGGGAGGACAGGGCGGGACAGGGCTACACCTTC. This translates into CASREDRAGQGYTF.

This sequence joins TRBV19 and TRBJ1-2, with a possible D match to TRBD1 (6 bases). The V end was cut by 5 bases, the J end by 4 bases, with 14 bases between. This CDR3 region has 14 residues. Germline CDR1 reads LNHDA; CDR2 reads SQIVND (reference sequence). CDR3 in amino acids: CASSLRTVSYGYTF. CDR3 sequence (DNA): TGTGCCAGTAGTCTGAGGACAGTTAGCTATGGCTACACCTTC.

As to this clone: This sequence may be a read error, since a much larger clone differs from it by one base. Other nucleotide sequences in the sample specify the same CDR3. V gene TRBV7-9 combines with J gene TRBJ2-7, with a possible D match to TRBD2 (5 bases). From germline, CDR1 is SEHNR and CDR2 FQNEAQ (reference sequence). V was trimmed by 4 bases and J by 5 bases, leaving 6 bases between them. This CDR3 region has 11 residues. The CDR3 spells CASSSRDEQYF. In nucleotides, the CDR3 is TGTGCCAGCAGCTCGAGGGACGAGCAGTACTTC.

This chain connects TRBV11-2 to TRBJ2-3; D ambiguous. Germline assignment: CDR1 SGHAT and CDR2 FQNNGV. The length of the CDR3 is 14 residues. Trimming shortened V by 5 bases and J by 2 bases, and 11 bases separated the two germline ends. The CDR3 region is CASSPRPNTDTQYF. The CDR3 DNA is TGTGCCAGCAGCCCTAGGCCCAACACAGATACGCAGTATTTT.

Remarks on this clone: Other nucleotide sequences in the sample specify the same CDR3. The CDR3 spells CASSIGSSYEQYF. The CDR3 DNA sequence: TGTGCCAGTAGTATAGGCAGCTCCTACGAGCAGTACTTC. The chain carries TRBV19 and TRBJ2-7; D not certain. Germline V gene sequence: CDR1 LNHDA, CDR2 SQIVND (reference sequence). This CDR3 spans 13 amino acids. V lost 1 base to trimming and J lost 0 bases, with 4 bases between them.

The V call is TRBV2, the J call TRBJ2-5; D might be TRBD2 (5 bases). From germline, CDR1 is SNHLY and CDR2 FYNNEI. This CDR3 is built from 12 residues. Trimming stripped 5 bases from V and 3 bases from J, with 7 bases between. CDR3 bases: TGTGCCAGCAGTCTGAGGGAAGAGACCCAGTACTTC. Protein sequence: CASSLREETQYF.

CDR3 nucleotides: TGTGCCAGCAGCTCGGGAGGAGCAACAGATACGCAGTATTTT. Translated, it gives CASSSGGATDTQYF. The chain is built from TRBV11-3 and TRBJ2-3, with 7 bases lining up with TRBD2. Germline V gives CDR1 SGHNT, CDR2 YENEEA. The CDR3 contains 14 residues. Losses at the gene ends were 4 bases for V and 3 bases for J; bases not matched to a gene: 4.

The chain has TRBV20-1 and TRBJ1-1, with 8 bases that match TRBD1. The CDR3 is made up of 15 amino acids. The V segment lost 6 bases and the J segment 1 base; nucleotides outside the gene matches: 10. Germline V gene data show CDR1 as DFQATT and CDR2 as SNEGSKA (reference sequence). The CDR3 DNA is TGCAGTGCGAGTCCCCTACAGGGGGGGAACACTGAAGCTTTCTTT. Translated: CSASPLQGGNTEAFF.